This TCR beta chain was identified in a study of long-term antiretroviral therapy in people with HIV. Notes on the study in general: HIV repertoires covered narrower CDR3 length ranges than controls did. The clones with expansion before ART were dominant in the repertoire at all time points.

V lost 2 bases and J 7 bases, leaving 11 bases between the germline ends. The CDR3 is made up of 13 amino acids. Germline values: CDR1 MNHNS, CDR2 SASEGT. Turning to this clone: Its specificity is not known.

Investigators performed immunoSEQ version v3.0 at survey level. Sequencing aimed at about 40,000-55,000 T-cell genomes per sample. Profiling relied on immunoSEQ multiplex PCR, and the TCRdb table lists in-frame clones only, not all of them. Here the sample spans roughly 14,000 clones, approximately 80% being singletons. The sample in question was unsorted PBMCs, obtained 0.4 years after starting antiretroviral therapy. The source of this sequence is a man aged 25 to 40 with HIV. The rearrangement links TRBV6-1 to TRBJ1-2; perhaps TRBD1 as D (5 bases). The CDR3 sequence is CASSEQQEGGYTF. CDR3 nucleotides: TGTGCCAGCAGTGAACAACAGGAGGGTGGCTACACCTTC.